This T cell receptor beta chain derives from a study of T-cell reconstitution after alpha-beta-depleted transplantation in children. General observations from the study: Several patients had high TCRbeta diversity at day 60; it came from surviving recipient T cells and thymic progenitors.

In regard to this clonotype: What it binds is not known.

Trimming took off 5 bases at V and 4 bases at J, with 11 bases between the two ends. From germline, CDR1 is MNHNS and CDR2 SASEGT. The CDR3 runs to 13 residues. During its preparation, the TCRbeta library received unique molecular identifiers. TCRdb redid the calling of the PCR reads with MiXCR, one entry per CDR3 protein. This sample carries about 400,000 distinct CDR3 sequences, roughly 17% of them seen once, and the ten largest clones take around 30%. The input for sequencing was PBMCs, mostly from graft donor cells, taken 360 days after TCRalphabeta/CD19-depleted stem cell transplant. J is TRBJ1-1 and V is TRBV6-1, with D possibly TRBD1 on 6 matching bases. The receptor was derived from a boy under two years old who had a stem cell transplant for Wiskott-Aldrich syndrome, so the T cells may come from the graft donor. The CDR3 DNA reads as TGTGCCAGCAGTAATGGACAGACCACTGAAGCTTTCTTT. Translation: CASSNGQTTEAFF.